The clone carrying this T cell receptor beta chain was observed many times. This entry belongs to a study of identical twins. Unique molecular identifiers were present on the cDNA, which also gained a universal primer site by template switching. TCRdb independently ran MiXCR on the 5' RACE reads; one entry per CDR3 protein. The sample has a few hundred thousand distinct CDR3 sequences, 9.6% seen once; the top ten hold under 3%. Germline V gene lookup returns CDR1 MNHEY and CDR2 SMNVEV (reference sequence). The V and J ends lost 4 bases and 1 base respectively, with 7 bases between them. There are 14 residues in the CDR3. The same sample was also studied in work on yellow fever vaccine responses in identical twins.

V is TRBV27 and J is TRBJ2-2; a weak D match, TRBD1 (6 bases). This TCR was recovered from a woman aged 18-35 years in good health. The sequencing sample was made of PBMCs. The CDR3, as DNA: TGTGCCAGCAGTTGGGGGCTGAACACCGGGGAGCTGTTTTTT. Amino acids: CASSWGLNTGELFF.